This TCR beta chain stems from a study of early T cells in non-severe SARS-CoV-2 infection. Attachment of unique molecular identifiers to individual cDNA molecules was performed. One entry per CDR3 protein results from TCRdb running MiXCR on the 5' RACE reads. The sample has fewer than 120,000 distinct CDR3 sequences, over 10% seen once. This clonotype was seen repeatedly, ten times or more. The CDR3 loop spans 15 amino acids. Germline lookup yields CDR1 SGHRS and CDR2 YFSETQ. Between the trimmed V and J ends, which lost 5 bases and 7 bases, there was a span of 21 bases. The sequence was collected from an adult who was a healthcare worker with PCR-confirmed SARS-CoV-2 infection or an uninfected control (not recorded which). This material consisted of whole blood, taken at baseline. The V and J genes are TRBV5-1 and TRBJ1-1; perhaps TRBD1 as D (5 bases). The CDR3 loop reads CASRETSGFGVEAFF. CDR3 DNA sequence: TGCGCCAGCAGGGAAACGTCAGGGTTTGGTGTTGAAGCTTTCTTT.